The clone carrying this T cell receptor beta chain was observed a few times. Generated by immunoSEQ multiplex PCR, the TCRdb table keeps only in-frame clones and is missing some. The repertoire includes about 39,000 clones, 80% to 95% of them detected once, and roughly 21% sits in the top ten. The entry originates in a study of OX40 agonist ivuxolimab in advanced cancers. Study background: Past anti-PD-1, anti-PD-L1 or anti-CTLA-4 therapy was accepted, and approximately 40% had received some.

V lost 0 bases to trimming and J lost 2 bases; unmatched junction nucleotides: 4. This CDR3 contains 15 residues. CDR1 and CDR2 (germline): SQVTM, ANQGSEA. This sequence originates from an adult with an advanced solid tumor such as melanoma, head and neck, liver or kidney cancer. This specimen consisted of CD4+ or CD8+ T cells sorted from blood, obtained in a trial of the OX40 agonist ivuxolimab. This chain uses TRBV29-1 with TRBJ1-3, with TRBD1 matching 7 bases. CDR3 in amino acids: CSVEDTGTAGNTIYF. The CDR3 DNA is TGCAGCGTTGAAGATACCGGGACAGCTGGAAACACCATATATTTT.